The 11 T cell receptor beta chains below were found in one sample sequenced in a study of OX40 agonist ivuxolimab in advanced cancers. Method: immunoSEQ multiplex PCR; TCRdb's copy keeps in-frame clones and lacks some. This sample carries more than 25,000 clones, just under 85% of them seen once, and the ten largest clones take around 27%. Here the sequenced sample was CD4+ or CD8+ T cells sorted from blood, taken in a trial of the OX40 agonist ivuxolimab. All receptors come from an adult with an advanced solid tumor such as melanoma, head and neck, liver or kidney cancer.

The CDR3 DNA sequence: TGTGCCAGCAGCCGATACCCTTTGGGCAGAAAGGGGACCCAGTACTTC. Translating it yields CASSRYPLGRKGTQYF. The rearrangement uses TRBV25-1 and TRBJ2-5; D uncertain. The V and J ends lost 6 bases and 7 bases respectively, with 24 bases between them. Germline V gives CDR1 MGHDK, CDR2 SYGVNS. The CDR3 runs to 16 residues.

The chain carries TRBV5-1 and TRBJ2-5; D is undetermined. Near its end, the DNA agrees better with TRBJ2-7, so the J call may be wrong. Germline assignment: CDR1 SGHRS and CDR2 YFSETQ. The CDR3 runs 12 residues. CDR3 DNA: TGCGCCAGCAGCTTGGTGGGGATCGAGCAGTACTTC. Translating it yields CASSLVGIEQYF.

This chain uses TRBV28 with TRBJ2-7; D is uncertain. CDR3 size: 18 residues. Germline V gene sequence: CDR1 MDHEN, CDR2 SYDVKM. Between the trimmed V and J ends, which lost 3 bases and 7 bases, there was a span of 28 bases. The CDR3 sequence: CASSFYAVRARPPREQYF. The CDR3, as DNA: TGTGCCAGCAGTTTTTATGCGGTAAGGGCTAGGCCTCCTAGAGAGCAGTACTTC.

J is TRBJ2-3 and V is TRBV6-1; TRBD2 aligns across 9 bases. In germline, CDR1 is MNHNS, CDR2 SASEGT. V was clipped by 4 bases and J by 9 bases; unmatched bases: 8. The CDR3 totals 14 residues. CDR3 sequence reads: CASSAPGTSRTQYF. The DNA of the CDR3 is TGTGCCAGCAGTGCTCCCGGGACTAGCAGGACGCAGTATTTT.

The sample holds one count of this clone. The chain joins TRBV11-2 to TRBJ2-2; D is possibly TRBD2 (6 bases). Trimming stripped 10 bases from V and 6 bases from J, with 15 bases between. The CDR3 consists of 13 residues. Germline CDR1 is SGHAT and CDR2 is FQNNGV. The CDR3 DNA sequence: TGTGCCACCCGGGGAGGAGGCCCCGGGGAGCTGTTTTTT. It translates to CATRGGGPGELFF.

The J gene is TRBJ1-6, the V gene TRBV9; D call uncertain. Trimming cost V 3 bases and J 5 bases, with 6 bases left between them. The germline gives CDR1 SGDLS, CDR2 YYNGEE. The CDR3 runs 13 residues. The CDR3 loop is CASSGRNNSPLHF. The CDR3 nucleotides are TGTGCCAGCAGCGGGAGGAATAATTCACCCCTCCACTTT.

The chain couples TRBV5-6 to TRBJ2-7; D gene unclear. The CDR3 is 12 residues long. Germline-derived CDR1 and CDR2 are SGHDT and YYEEEE. Trimming cost V 0 bases and J 3 bases, with 4 bases left between them. The CDR3 region has the DNA TGTGCCAGCAGCTTGGAGGACTACGAGCAGTACTTC. This translates into CASSLEDYEQYF. Looking up the rest from reference TRBV5-6 and TRBJ2-7 gives the full variable domain: DAGVTQSPTHLIKTRGQQVTLRCSPKSGHDTVSWYQQALGQGPQFIFQYYEEEERQRGNFPDRFSGHQFPNYSSELNVNALLLGDSALYLCASSLEDYEQYFGPGTRLTVT.

V is TRBV2 and J is TRBJ1-2, with D perhaps matching TRBD1 (5 bases). The length of the CDR3 is 13 residues. Germline CDR1 is SNHLY and CDR2 is FYNNEI. Trimming removed 8 bases from V and 4 bases from J, with 14 bases in between. CDR3 sequence reads: CASRSGTLYGYTF. CDR3 nucleotides: TGTGCCAGCCGTTCCGGGACGCTCTATGGCTACACCTTC.

The chain joins TRBV6-5 to TRBJ2-7; 9 nucleotides agree with TRBD2. With 2 bases clipped from V and 3 bases from J, the junction kept 5 bases outside the gene matches. The germline gives CDR1 MNHEY, CDR2 SVGAGI. This CDR3 contains 15 residues. CDR3 sequence (DNA): TGTGCCAGCAGTTACGGGGATAGCGGGGGCTACGAGCAGTACTTC. It translates to CASSYGDSGGYEQYF.

This clone showed up just a few times. This chain joins TRBV6-5 and TRBJ1-2; tentatively, D is TRBD1 (5 bases). Germline lookup yields CDR1 MNHEY and CDR2 SVGAGI. Trimming left V 7 bases short and J 8 bases short, with 14 bases between. CDR3 size: 12 residues. CDR3 bases: TGTGCCAGCACCACGCAGGGCGACGGCTACACCTTC. It codes for CASTTQGDGYTF.

J is TRBJ1-3 and V is TRBV4-3, with a weak D call TRBD1 (6 bases). From germline, CDR1 is LGHNA and CDR2 YSLEER. The CDR3 sequence is 19 residues long. Trimming removed 0 bases from V and 3 bases from J, with 21 bases in between. The CDR3 region has the DNA TGCGCCAGCAGCCAAGAGTCGGCCGCCCGCGGGGGCAGTGGAAACACCATATATTTT. This sequence encodes CASSQESAARGGSGNTIYF.